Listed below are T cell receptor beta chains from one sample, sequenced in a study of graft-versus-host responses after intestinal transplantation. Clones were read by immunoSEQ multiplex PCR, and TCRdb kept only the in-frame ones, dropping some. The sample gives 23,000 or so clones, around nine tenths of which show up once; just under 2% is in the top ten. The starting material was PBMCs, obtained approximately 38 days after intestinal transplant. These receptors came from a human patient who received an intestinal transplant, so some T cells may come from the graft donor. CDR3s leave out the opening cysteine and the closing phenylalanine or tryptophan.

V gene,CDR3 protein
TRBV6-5,ASSYGLAGNNEQF
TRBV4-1,ASSQENSNTEAF
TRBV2,ASTGTDLWTTPRTDTQY
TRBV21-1,ASRDRVKTYEQY
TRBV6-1,ASSEWRAEKLGF
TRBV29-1,SVGASGAYEQY
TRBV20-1,SASGLGKLF
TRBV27,ASSLWTSGRDTQY
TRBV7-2,ASSLPGRSTDTQY
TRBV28,ASSPNSLDEKLF
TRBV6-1,ASSEGSGYNEQF
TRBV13,ASSTQNRGRGEKLF
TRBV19,ASRKGPSPTYEQY
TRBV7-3,ASSLTAYNEQF
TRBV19,ASTKGTAGDYEQY
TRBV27,ASSPGGGNTIY
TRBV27,ASSLLYLGRNNEQF
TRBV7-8,ASSLSFVRSSYEQY
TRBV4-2,ASSQEEASNYGYT
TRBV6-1,ASWGTQLLSYEQY
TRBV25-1,ASSTLFAYEQY
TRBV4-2,ASSQKTGSADTQY
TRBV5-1,ASSLRTAGAAGELF
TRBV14,ASSPKRGQGPLIGVQPQH
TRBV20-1,SARRGEAF
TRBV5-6,ASSLRTGVNTEAF
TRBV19,ASSPVSGPPANTGELF
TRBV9,ASSVENYPTTYNEQF
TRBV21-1,ASSRSGFISYNEQF
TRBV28,ASSFGQHSNQSQH
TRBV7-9,ASIKGGSGDGYT
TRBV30,AWSVDYEQY
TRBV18,ASSPTRGPLTGSYGYT
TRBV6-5,ASIGGTYEQY
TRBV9,ASSETGAGGNTIY
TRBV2,ASSVGRTGGNEQF
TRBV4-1,ASSQRDLPGPSTDTQY
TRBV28,ASSFDLAGLSYEQY
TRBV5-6,ASSRSTSGNYGYT
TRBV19,ASSGTGGRRDTEAF
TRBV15,ATSTSGGSYNEQF
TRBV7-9,ASSLPSSGLNTGELF
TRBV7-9,ASRINYNEQF